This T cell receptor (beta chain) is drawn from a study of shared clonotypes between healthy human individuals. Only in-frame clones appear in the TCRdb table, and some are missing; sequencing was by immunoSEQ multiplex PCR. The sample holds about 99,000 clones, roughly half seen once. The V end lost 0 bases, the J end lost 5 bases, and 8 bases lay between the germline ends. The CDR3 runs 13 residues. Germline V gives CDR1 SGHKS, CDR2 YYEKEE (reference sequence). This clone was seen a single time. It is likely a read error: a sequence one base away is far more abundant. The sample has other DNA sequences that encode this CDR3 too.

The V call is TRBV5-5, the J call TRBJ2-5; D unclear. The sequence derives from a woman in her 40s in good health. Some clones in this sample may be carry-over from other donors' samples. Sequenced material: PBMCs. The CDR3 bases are TGTGCCAGCAGCTTGGTACCCCGGGAGACCCAGTACTTC. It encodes CASSLVPRETQYF.